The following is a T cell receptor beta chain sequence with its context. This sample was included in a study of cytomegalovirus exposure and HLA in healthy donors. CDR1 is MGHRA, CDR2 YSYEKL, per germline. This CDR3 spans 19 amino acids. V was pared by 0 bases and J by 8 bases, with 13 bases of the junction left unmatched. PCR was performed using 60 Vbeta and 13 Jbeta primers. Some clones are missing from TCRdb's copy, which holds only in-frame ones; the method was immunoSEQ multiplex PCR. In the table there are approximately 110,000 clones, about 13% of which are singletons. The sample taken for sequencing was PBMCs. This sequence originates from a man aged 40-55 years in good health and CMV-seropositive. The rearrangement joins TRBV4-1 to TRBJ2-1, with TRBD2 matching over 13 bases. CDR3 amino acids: CASSQDRGPLAGGPDEQFF. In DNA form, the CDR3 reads TGCGCCAGCAGCCAAGATAGGGGCCCACTAGCGGGAGGGCCGGATGAGCAGTTCTTC.